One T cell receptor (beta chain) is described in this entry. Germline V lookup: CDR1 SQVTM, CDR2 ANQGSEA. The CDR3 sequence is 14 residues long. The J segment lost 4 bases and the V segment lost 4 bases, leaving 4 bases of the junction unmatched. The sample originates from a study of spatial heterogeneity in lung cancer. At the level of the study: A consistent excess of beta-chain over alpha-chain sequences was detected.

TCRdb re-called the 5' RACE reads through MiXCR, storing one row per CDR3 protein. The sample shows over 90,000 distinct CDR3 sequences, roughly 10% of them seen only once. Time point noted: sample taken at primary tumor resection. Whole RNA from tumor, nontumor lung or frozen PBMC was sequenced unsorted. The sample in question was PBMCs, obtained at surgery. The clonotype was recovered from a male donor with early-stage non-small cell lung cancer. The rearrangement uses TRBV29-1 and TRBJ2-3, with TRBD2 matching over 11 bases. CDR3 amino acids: CSVGLGLAADTQYF. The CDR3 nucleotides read TGCAGCGTTGGTTTGGGACTAGCGGCAGATACGCAGTATTTT.